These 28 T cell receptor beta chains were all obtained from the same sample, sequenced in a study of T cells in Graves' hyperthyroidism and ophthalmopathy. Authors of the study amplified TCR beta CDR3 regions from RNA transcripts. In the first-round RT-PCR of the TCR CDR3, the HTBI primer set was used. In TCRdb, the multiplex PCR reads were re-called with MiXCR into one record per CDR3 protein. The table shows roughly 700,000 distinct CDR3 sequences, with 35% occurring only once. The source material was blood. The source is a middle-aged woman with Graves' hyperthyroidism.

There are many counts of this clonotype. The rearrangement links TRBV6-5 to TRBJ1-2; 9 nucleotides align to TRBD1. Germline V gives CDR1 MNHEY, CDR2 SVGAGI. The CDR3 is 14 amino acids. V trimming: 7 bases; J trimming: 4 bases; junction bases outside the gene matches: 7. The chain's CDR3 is CASMGQGKVYGYTF. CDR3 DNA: TGTGCCAGCATGGGACAGGGAAAGGTCTATGGCTACACCTTC.

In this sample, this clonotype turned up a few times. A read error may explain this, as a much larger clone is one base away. CDR3 sequence: CASSTTGANEKLFF. As DNA, the CDR3 is TGTGCCAGTAGTACCACAGGAGCTAATGAAAAACTGTTTTTT. The gene calls are TRBV19 and TRBJ1-4; D is perhaps TRBD1 (5 bases). Trimming took off 4 bases at V and 3 bases at J, with 9 bases between the two ends. Germline V CDR1 and CDR2: LNHDA, SQIVND (reference sequence). This CDR3 is built from 14 residues.

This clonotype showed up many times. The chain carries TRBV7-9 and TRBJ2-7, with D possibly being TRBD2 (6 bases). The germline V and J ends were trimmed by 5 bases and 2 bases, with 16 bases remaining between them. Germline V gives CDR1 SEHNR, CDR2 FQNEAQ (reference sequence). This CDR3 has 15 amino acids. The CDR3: CASSPGGGLTYEQYF. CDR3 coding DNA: TGTGCCAGCAGCCCAGGTGGAGGGCTCACCTACGAGCAGTACTTC.

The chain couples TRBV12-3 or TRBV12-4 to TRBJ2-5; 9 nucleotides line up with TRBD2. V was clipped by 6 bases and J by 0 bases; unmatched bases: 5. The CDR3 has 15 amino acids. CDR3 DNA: TGTGCCAGCAGCCTGACTAGCGGAAACCAAGAGACCCAGTACTTC. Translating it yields CASSLTSGNQETQYF.

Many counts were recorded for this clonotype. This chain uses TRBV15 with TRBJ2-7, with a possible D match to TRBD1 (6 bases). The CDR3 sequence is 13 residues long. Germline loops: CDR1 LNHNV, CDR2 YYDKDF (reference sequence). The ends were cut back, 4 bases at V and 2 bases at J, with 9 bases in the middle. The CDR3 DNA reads TGTGCCACCAGCACAGGGGACCCCTACGAGCAGTACTTC. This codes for CATSTGDPYEQYF.

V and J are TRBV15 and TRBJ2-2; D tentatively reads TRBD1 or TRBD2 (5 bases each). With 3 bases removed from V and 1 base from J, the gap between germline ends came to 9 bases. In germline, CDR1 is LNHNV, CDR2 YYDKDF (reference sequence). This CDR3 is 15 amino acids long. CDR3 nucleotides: TGTGCCACCAGCAGGGGGACGGAGAACACCGGGGAGCTGTTTTTT. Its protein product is CATSRGTENTGELFF. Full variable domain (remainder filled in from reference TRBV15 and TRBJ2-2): DAMVIQNPRYQVTQFGKPVTLSCSQTLNHNVMYWYQQKSSQAPKLLFHYYDKDFNNEADTPDNFQSRRPNTSFCFLDIRSPGLGDTAMYLCATSRGTENTGELFFGEGSRLTVL.

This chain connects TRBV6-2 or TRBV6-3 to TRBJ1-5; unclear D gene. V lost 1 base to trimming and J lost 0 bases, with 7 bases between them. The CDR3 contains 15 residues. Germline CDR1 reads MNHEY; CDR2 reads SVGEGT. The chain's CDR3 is CASSYLADSNQPQHF. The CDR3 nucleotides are TGTGCCAGCAGTTACTTGGCAGATAGCAATCAGCCCCAGCATTTT.

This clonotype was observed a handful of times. The CDR3 DNA reads as TGTGCCAGCAGTGCTCCGGGACAGGGGCATGAAAAACTGTTTTTT. This sequence encodes CASSAPGQGHEKLFF. The rearrangement links TRBV25-1 to TRBJ1-4; TRBD1 agrees at 10 bases. V lost 4 bases to trimming and J lost 6 bases; unmatched junction nucleotides: 5. CDR3 length: 15 residues. Germline V gives CDR1 MGHDK, CDR2 SYGVNS.

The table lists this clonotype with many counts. As DNA, the CDR3 is TGCAGCGTTGAGGGGGCAGACACCATATATTTT. Its protein product is CSVEGADTIYF. The rearrangement joins TRBV29-1 to TRBJ1-3; maybe TRBD1 (6 bases). The length of the CDR3 is 11 residues. Germline CDR1 reads SQVTM; CDR2 reads ANQGSEA. The V gene lost 3 bases and the J gene lost 8 bases, with 8 bases spanning the gap.

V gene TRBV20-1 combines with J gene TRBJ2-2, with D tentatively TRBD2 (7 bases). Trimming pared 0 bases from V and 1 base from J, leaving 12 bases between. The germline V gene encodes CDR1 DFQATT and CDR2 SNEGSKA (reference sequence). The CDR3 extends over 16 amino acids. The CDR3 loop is CSARDWGGGNTGELFF. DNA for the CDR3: TGCAGTGCTAGAGATTGGGGAGGGGGGAACACCGGGGAGCTGTTTTTT.

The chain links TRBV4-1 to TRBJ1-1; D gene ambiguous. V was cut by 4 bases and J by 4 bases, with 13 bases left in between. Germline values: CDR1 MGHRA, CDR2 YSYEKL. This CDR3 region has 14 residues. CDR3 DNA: TGCGCCAGCAGCCCTTTAATCGGTGGCACTGAAGCTTTCTTT. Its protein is CASSPLIGGTEAFF.

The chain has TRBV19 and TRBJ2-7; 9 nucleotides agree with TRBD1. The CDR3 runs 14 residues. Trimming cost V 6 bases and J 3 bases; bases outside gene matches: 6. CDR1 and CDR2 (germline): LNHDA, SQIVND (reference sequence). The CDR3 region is CASRQGTGLYEQYF. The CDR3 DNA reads TGTGCCAGTAGGCAAGGGACAGGGCTCTACGAGCAGTACTTC.

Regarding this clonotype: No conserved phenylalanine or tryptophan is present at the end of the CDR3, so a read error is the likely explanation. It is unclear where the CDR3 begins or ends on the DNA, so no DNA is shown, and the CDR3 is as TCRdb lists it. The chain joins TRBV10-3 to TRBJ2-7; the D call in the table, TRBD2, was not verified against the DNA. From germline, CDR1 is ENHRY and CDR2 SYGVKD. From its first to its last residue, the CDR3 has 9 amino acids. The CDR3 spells CAMAAGLAG.

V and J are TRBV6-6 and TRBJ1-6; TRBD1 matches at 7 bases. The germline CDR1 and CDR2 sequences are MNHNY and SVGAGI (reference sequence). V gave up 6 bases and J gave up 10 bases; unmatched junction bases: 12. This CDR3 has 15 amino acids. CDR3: CASSSTGRGGSPLHF. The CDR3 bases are TGTGCCAGCAGCTCGACAGGGCGGGGAGGATCACCCCTCCACTTT.

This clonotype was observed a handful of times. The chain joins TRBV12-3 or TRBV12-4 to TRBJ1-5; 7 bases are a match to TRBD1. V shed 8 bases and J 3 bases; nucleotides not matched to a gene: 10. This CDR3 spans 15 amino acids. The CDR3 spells CASSIGGQLNQPQHF. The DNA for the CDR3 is TGTGCCAGCTCGATCGGGGGACAGCTCAATCAGCCCCAGCATTTT.

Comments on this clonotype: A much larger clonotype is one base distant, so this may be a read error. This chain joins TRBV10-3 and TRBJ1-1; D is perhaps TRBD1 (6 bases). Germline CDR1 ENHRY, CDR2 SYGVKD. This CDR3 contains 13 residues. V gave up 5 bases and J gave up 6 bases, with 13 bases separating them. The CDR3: CAISTRGDSEAFF. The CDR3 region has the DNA TGTGCCATCAGTACGAGGGGGGATTCTGAAGCTTTCTTT.

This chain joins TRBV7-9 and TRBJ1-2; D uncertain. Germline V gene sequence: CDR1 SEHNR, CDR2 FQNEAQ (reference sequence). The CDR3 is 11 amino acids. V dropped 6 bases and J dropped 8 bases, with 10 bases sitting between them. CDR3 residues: CASREASGYTF. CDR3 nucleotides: TGTGCCAGCAGGGAGGCTAGCGGCTACACCTTC.

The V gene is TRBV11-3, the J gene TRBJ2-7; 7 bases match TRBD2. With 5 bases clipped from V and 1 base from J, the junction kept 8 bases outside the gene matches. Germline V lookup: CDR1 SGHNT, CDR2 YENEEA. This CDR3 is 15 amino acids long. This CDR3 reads CASSQDLSGSYEQYF. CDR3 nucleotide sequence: TGTGCCAGCAGCCAAGATCTTAGCGGGTCCTACGAGCAGTACTTC. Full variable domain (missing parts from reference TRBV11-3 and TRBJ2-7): EAGVVQSPRYKIIEKKQPVAFWCNPISGHNTLYWYLQNLGQGPELLIRYENEEAVDDSQLPKDRFSAERLKGVDSTLKIQPAELGDSAVYLCASSQDLSGSYEQYFGPGTRLTVT.

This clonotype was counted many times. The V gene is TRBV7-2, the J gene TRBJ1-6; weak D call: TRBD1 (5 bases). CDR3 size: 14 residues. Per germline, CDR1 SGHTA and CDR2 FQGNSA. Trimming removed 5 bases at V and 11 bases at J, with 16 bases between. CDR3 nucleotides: TGTGCCAGCAGCCCCGGGGGGGTAGGGACACCCCTCCACTTT. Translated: CASSPGGVGTPLHF.

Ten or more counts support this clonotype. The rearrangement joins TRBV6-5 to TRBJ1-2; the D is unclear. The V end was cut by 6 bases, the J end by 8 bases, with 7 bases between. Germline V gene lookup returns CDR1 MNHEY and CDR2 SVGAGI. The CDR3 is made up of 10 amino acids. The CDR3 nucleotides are TGTGCCAGCAGGGAACAAGGCTACACCTTC. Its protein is CASREQGYTF.

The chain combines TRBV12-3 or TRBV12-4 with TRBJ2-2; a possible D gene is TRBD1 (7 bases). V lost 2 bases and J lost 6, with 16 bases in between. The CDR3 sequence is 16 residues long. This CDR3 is CASSLWRRGRSGELFF. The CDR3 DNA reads TGTGCCAGCAGTTTATGGAGGAGGGGGCGATCCGGGGAGCTGTTTTTT.

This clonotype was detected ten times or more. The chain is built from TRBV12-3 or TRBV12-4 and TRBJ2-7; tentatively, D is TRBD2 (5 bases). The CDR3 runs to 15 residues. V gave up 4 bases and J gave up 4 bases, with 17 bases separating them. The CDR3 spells CASSSAGGLRYEQYF. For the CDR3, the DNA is TGTGCCAGCAGTTCGGCTGGCGGGTTACGGTACGAGCAGTACTTC.

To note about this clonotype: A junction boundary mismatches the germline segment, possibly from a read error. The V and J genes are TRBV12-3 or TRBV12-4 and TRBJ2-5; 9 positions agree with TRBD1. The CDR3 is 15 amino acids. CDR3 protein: CACRDGQGRVETQYF. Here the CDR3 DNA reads TGTGCCTGCAGGGACGGACAGGGGAGGGTGGAGACCCAGTACTTC.

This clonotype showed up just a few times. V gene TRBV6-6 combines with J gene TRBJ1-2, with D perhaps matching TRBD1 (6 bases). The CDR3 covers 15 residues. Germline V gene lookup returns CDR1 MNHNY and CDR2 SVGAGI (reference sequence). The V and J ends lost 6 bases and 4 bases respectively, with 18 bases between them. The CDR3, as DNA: TGTGCCAGCAGCGTGGCGACAGGAGGGTTCTATGGCTACACCTTC. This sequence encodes CASSVATGGFYGYTF.

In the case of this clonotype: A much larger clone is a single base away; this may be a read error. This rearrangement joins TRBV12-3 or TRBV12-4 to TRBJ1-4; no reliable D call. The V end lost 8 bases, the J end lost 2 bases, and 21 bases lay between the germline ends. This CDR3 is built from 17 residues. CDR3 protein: CASGVRNFPRTNEKLFF. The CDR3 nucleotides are TGTGCCAGCGGCGTTAGGAACTTCCCACGCACTAATGAAAAACTGTTTTTT.

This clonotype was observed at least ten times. CDR3 bases: TGTGCCAGCAGTTACAAGAGACAGGGTAATTCACCCCTCCACTTT. Its protein is CASSYKRQGNSPLHF. The rearrangement links TRBV6-6 to TRBJ1-6; 7 bases line up with TRBD1. This CDR3 has 15 residues. Germline values: CDR1 MNHNY, CDR2 SVGAGI (reference sequence). Trimming took 2 bases from V and 6 from J; bases not matched to a gene: 4.

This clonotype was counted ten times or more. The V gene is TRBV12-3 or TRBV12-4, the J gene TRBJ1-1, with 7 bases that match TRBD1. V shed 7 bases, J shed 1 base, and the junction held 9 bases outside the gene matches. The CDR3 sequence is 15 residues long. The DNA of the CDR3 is TGTGCCAGCAAAAGAAGAGAGGGGGCGAACACTGAAGCTTTCTTT. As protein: CASKRREGANTEAFF.

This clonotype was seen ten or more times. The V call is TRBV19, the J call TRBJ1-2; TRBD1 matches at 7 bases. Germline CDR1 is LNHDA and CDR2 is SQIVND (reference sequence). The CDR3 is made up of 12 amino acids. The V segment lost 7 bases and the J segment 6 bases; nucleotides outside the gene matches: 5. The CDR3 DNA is TGTGCCAGTACGACAGGGAGGAATGGCTACACCTTC. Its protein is CASTTGRNGYTF. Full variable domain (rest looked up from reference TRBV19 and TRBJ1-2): DGGITQSPKYLFRKEGQNVTLSCEQNLNHDAMYWYRQDPGQGLRLIYYSQIVNDFQKGDIAEGYSVSREKKESFPLTVTSAQKNPTAFYLCASTTGRNGYTFGSGTRLTVV.